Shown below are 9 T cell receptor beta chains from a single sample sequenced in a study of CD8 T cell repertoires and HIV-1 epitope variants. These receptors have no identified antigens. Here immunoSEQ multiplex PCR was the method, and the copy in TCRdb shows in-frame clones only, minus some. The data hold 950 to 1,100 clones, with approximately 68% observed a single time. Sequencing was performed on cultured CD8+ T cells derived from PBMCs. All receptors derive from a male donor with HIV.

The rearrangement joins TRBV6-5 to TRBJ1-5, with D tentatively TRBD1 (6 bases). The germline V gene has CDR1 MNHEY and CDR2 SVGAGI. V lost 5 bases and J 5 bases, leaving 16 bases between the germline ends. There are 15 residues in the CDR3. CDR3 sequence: CASSGGQGIHQPQHF. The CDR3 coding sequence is TGTGCCAGCAGTGGGGGGCAGGGGATACATCAGCCCCAGCATTTT.

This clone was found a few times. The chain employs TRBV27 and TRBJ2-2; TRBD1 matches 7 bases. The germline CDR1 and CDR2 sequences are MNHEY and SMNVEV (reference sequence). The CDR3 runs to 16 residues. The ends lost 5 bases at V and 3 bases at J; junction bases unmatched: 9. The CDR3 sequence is CASSPGQLTYTGELFF. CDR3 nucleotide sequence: TGTGCCAGCAGTCCGGGACAGCTAACGTACACCGGGGAGCTGTTTTTT.

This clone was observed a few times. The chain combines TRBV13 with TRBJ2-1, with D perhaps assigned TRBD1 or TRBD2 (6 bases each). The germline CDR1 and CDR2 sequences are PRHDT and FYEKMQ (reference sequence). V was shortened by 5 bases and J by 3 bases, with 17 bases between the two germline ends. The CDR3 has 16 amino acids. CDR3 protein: CASSPLSGGLYNEQFF. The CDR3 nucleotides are TGTGCCAGCAGCCCCCTCTCTGGGGGGCTCTACAATGAGCAGTTCTTC.

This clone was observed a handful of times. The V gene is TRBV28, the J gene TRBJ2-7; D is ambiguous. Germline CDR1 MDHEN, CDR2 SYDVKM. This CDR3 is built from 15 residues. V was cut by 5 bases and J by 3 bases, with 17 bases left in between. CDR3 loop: CASSPRLGDLYEQYF. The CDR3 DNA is TGTGCCAGCAGTCCCCGACTGGGCGACCTCTACGAGCAGTACTTC.

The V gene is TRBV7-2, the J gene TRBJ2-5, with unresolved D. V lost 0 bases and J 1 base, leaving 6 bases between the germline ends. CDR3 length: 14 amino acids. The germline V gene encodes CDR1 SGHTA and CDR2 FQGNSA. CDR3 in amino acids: CASSLAALQETQYF. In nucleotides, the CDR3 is TGTGCCAGCAGCTTAGCTGCCCTCCAAGAGACCCAGTACTTC.

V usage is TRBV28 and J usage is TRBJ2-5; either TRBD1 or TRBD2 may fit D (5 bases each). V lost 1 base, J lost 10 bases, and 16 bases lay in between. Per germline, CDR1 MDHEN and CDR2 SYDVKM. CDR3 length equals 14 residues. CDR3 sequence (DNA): TGTGCCAGCAGTTTATCCGGGGCCTCATGGGGCCAGTACTTC. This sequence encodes CASSLSGASWGQYF.

The CDR3 DNA reads as TGTGCCAGCAGTTTAGGTGGGATGCCAGGGGAGACCCAGTACTTC. Translating it yields CASSLGGMPGETQYF. The V and J genes are TRBV27 and TRBJ2-5; TRBD1 might be the D (5 bases). V gave up 2 bases and J gave up 5 bases, with 15 bases separating them. The germline gives CDR1 MNHEY, CDR2 SMNVEV (reference sequence). The CDR3 has 15 residues.

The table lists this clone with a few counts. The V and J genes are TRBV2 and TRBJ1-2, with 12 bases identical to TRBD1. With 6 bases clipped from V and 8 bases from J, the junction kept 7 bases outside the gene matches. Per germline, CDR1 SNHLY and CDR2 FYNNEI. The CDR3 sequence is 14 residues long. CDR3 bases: TGTGCCAGCAGCGACCGGGACAGGGGGCTCGGCTACACCTTC. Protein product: CASSDRDRGLGYTF.

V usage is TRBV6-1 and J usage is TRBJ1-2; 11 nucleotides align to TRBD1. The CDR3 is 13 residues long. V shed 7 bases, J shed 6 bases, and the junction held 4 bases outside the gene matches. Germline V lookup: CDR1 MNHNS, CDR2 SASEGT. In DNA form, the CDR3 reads TGTGCCAGCAACGGACAGGGGGCGGATGGCTACACCTTC. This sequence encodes CASNGQGADGYTF.